This T cell receptor beta chain came from a study of T cell responses to AZD1222 COVID-19 vaccine. From germline, CDR1 is SGHTA and CDR2 FQGNSA. The CDR3 is 16 amino acids. Unmatched junction bases numbered 9, after V lost 5 bases and J lost 3 bases. Produced via immunoSEQ multiplex PCR; TCRdb's table is partial and in-frame only. The table lists 100,000 to 150,000 clones, more than 70% of them singletons, with approximately 4.5% in the top ten. The specimen was peripheral blood, collected on day 0 of AZD1222 vaccination. This clonotype was sampled from an adult in good health. V is TRBV7-2 and J is TRBJ2-3; 9 bases fit TRBD1. CDR3 protein: CASSQRGQGRTDTQYF. In DNA, the CDR3 is TGTGCCAGCAGCCAGAGGGGACAGGGAAGAACAGATACGCAGTATTTT.